This T cell receptor (beta chain) was sequenced during a study of type 1 regulatory T cells. Study information: T-allo10 is a Tr1-enriched, alloantigen-specific CD4 T cell product made in vitro. Study-level results: Tr1 cells had a more restricted TCR repertoire than non-Tr1 cells.

TCRdb independently ran MiXCR on the reads; one entry per CDR3 protein. Counted here are roughly 60,000 distinct CDR3 sequences, over 50% occurring once; the ten biggest clones make up 1.5% to 2%. Trimming took 6 bases from V and 6 from J; bases not matched to a gene: 5. This CDR3 contains 14 residues. Germline values: CDR1 MDHEN, CDR2 SYDVKM. Within the sample, this clonotype is medium-sized. Its antigen is unidentified. The chain recombines TRBV28 with TRBJ2-1; 10 bases agree with TRBD1. This TCR was sampled from a human donor in good health. The specimen was cultured non-Tr1 T cells, either the whole culture or a sorted T cell fraction (not recorded which). CDR3 loop: CASSRTGGRNEQFF. The CDR3 region has the DNA TGTGCCAGCAGCCGGACAGGGGGTCGCAATGAGCAGTTCTTC.